This is a list of T cell receptor beta chains from one sample in a study of T-cell reconstitution after alpha-beta-depleted transplantation in children. MiXCR, run by TCRdb on the PCR reads, gives a single entry per CDR3 protein. The data show hundreds of thousands of distinct CDR3 sequences, 9.5% to 15% seen once. The sequencing here drew on PBMCs from the stem cell graft donor, taken from the stem cell graft. These receptors originate from a human donor who donated a stem cell graft to a child with acute lymphoblastic leukemia. CDR3s include the opening cysteine and the closing phenylalanine or tryptophan. A D gene is named only where the DNA matches it firmly. Size is omitted from some rows. Given values are once, few, many or a class for expanded clones.

clone size | J gene | D gene | V gene | CDR3 DNA | CDR3 protein
many | TRBJ2-2 | . | TRBV6-5 | TGTGCCAGCAGTTACACTGCGAACACCGGGGAGCTGTTTTTT | CASSYTANTGELFF
many | TRBJ2-3 | TRBD1 | TRBV12-3/TRBV12-4 | TGTGCCAGCAGTTCCACAGGGGGCCGGACAGATACGCAGTATTTT | CASSSTGGRTDTQYF
. | TRBJ1-1 | . | TRBV7-9 | TGTGCCAGCAGCTCCCTGGAGAGGCCTTGGACTGAAGCTTTCTTT | CASSSLERPWTEAFF
. | TRBJ2-5 | TRBD1 | TRBV7-8 | TGTGCCAGCAGCTTAGAAGGGGGCTGGGAGACCCAGTACTTC | CASSLEGGWETQYF
few | TRBJ2-2 | . | TRBV4-3 | TGCGCCAGCAGCCAGGGACGGGAGACCGGGGAGCTGTTTTTT | CASSQGRETGELFF
many | TRBJ2-1 | TRBD2 | TRBV20-1 | TGCAGTGCTAGGTCCACTAGCGGGTACAATGAGCAGTTCTTC | CSARSTSGYNEQFF
few | TRBJ2-1 | TRBD2 | TRBV18 | TGTGCCAGCTCACTGACCATAACTAGCGGGGTTAAGTACAATGAGCAGTTCTTC | CASSLTITSGVKYNEQFF
many | TRBJ1-1 | TRBD1 | TRBV29-1 | TGCAGCGTCATGACAGGGGCTATTGGTACTGAAGCTTTCTTT | CSVMTGAIGTEAFF
few | TRBJ2-7 | . | TRBV30 | TGTGCCTGGAGTGACCTGGGCCTCCAGGGCCAGTACTTC | CAWSDLGLQGQYF
many | TRBJ1-4 | . | TRBV28 | TGTGCCAGCAGTTTATTGGGGGGAACTAATGAAAAACTGTTTTTT | CASSLLGGTNEKLFF
many | TRBJ2-5 | . | TRBV7-2 | TGTGCCAGCAGGGCACGGGGCGGTGAGACCCAGTACTTC | CASRARGGETQYF
many | TRBJ1-1 | TRBD1 | TRBV29-1 | TGCAGCGTGACCGGGACAGGGGGGACTGAAGCTTTCTTT | CSVTGTGGTEAFF
many | TRBJ2-7 | TRBD1 | TRBV29-1 | TGCAGCGTTTCCCGACAGGGGGCCGACGAGCAGTACTTC | CSVSRQGADEQYF
. | TRBJ1-2 | . | TRBV19 | TGTGCCAGTACTCCGGCGGCGGGGGAGGCCTATGGCTACACCTTC | CASTPAAGEAYGYTF
many | TRBJ1-5 | . | TRBV20-1 | TGCAGTGCTAGAGAGGCAGGACAGCCCCAGCATTTT | CSAREAGQPQHF
. | TRBJ2-2 | TRBD1 | TRBV12-3/TRBV12-4 | TGTGCCAGCAGTTTACAGGGGGCGTCCGGGGAGCTGTTTTTT | CASSLQGASGELFF
. | TRBJ1-6 | . | TRBV5-5 | TGTGCCAGCAGCTTGCTGGGGGGAAGGTCACCCCTCCACTTT | CASSLLGGRSPLHF
. | TRBJ2-1 | TRBD1 | TRBV29-1 | TGCAGCACTGGACAGGGATACAATGAGCAGTTCTTC | CSTGQGYNEQFF
many | TRBJ1-5 | . | TRBV7-2 | TGTGCCAGCAGTCACCCCCCGGGCCAGAATAGCAATCAGCCCCAGCATTTT | CASSHPPGQNSNQPQHF
few | TRBJ2-7 | TRBD1 | TRBV5-1 | TGCGCCAGCAGCCAAATTGACAGGGGTCTCAACGAGCAGTACTTC | CASSQIDRGLNEQYF
many | TRBJ2-1 | TRBD2 | TRBV29-1 | TGCAGCGTTGAGCGACTAGCGGGAATTGATGAGCAGTTCTTC | CSVERLAGIDEQFF
many | TRBJ2-7 | . | TRBV19 | TGTGCCAGTAGGCCAATCGGGACCTACGAGCAGTACTTC | CASRPIGTYEQYF
. | TRBJ2-4 | TRBD1 | TRBV9 | TGTGCCAGCAGCGTAACGGACAGGGGGCCAAAAAACATTCAGTACTTC | CASSVTDRGPKNIQYF
many | TRBJ1-5 | . | TRBV5-5 | TGTGCCAGCAGCTTGGGAAGCAATCAGCCCCAGCATTTT | CASSLGSNQPQHF
many | TRBJ2-7 | . | TRBV6-6 | TGTGCCAGCAGGACCTGGGACGGACGCTACGAGCAGTACTTC | CASRTWDGRYEQYF
many | TRBJ1-2 | TRBD1 | TRBV27 | TGTGCCAGCGGGGACAGAGACTACTATGGCTACACCTTC | CASGDRDYYGYTF
many | TRBJ1-2 | TRBD1 | TRBV9 | TGTGCCAGCAGCCGGGACAGGGGGCCGTATGGCTACACCTTC | CASSRDRGPYGYTF
many | TRBJ1-6 | . | TRBV24-1 | TGTGCCACCAGTGGACAGGCGTTGAATTCACCCCTCCACTTT | CATSGQALNSPLHF
many | TRBJ1-1 | . | TRBV30 | TGTGCCTGGAGCCCAGGACGGAGGAACACTGAAGCTTTCTTT | CAWSPGRRNTEAFF
many | TRBJ2-5 | . | TRBV3-1 | TGTGCCAGCAGCCAAGAGAGGGCAGTCCAAGAGACCCAGTACTTC | CASSQERAVQETQYF
. | TRBJ1-2 | . | TRBV10-2 | TGCGCCAGCAGTGCAGGAGCTAGGGTCGATGGCTACACCTTC | CASSAGARVDGYTF
many | TRBJ2-5 | . | TRBV3-1 | TGTGCCAGCAGCCAACAGGGGCGGGGAGAGACCCAGTACTTC | CASSQQGRGETQYF
many | TRBJ2-7 | TRBD1 | TRBV5-6 | TGTGCCAGCAGCTCCATCAGACAGGGGGCCTACGAGCAGTACTTC | CASSSIRQGAYEQYF
many | TRBJ2-3 | . | TRBV9 | TGTGCCAGCAGCGTAGAGGGACAAGTACTGCTGGGGACAGATACGCAGTATTTT | CASSVEGQVLLGTDTQYF
many | TRBJ1-2 | . | TRBV12-3/TRBV12-4 | TGTGCCAGCAGTTTGGGTCGGGGGCGTTATCCGTACGGCTACACCTTC | CASSLGRGRYPYGYTF
. | TRBJ2-2 | . | TRBV10-3 | TGTGCCCTAGCGCAGGGGAAGGACACCGGGGAGCTGTTTTTT | CALAQGKDTGELFF
many | TRBJ2-4 | . | TRBV29-1 | TGCAGCGTTGGGCGGGCGGCGTTGGTTCAGTACTTC | CSVGRAALVQYF
many | TRBJ1-1 | . | TRBV29-1 | TGCAGCGTCGGACCGGTACACACTGAAGCTTTCTTT | CSVGPVHTEAFF
many | TRBJ1-1 | . | TRBV10-3 | TGTGCCGGTGGACAGACGAACACTGAAGCTTTCTTT | CAGGQTNTEAFF
many | TRBJ2-3 | . | TRBV7-9 | TGTGCCAGCAGCCCCCAACTAGTTCCAGATACGCAGTATTTT | CASSPQLVPDTQYF
few | TRBJ2-3 | . | TRBV6-2/TRBV6-3 | TGTGCCAGCAGTTACAGTCCGGGGCCGAGGGTGGGCACAGATACGCAGTATTTT | CASSYSPGPRVGTDTQYF
many | TRBJ2-2 | . | TRBV5-1 | TGCGCCAGCAGCTTCTACGGGACCACCGGGGAGCTGTTTTTT | CASSFYGTTGELFF
many | TRBJ2-3 | TRBD2 | TRBV6-4 | TGTGCCAGCAGTTCACGACTAGCACCTAGCACAGATACGCAGTATTTT | CASSSRLAPSTDTQYF
many | TRBJ1-5 | TRBD1 | TRBV12-3/TRBV12-4 | TGTGCCAGCAGCGAAACAGGGGGCCAGCCCCAGCATTTT | CASSETGGQPQHF
. | TRBJ2-2 | . | TRBV5-1 | TGCGCCAGCAGCTCCAGGGAACGGTTCGGCGACAACGGGGAGCTGTTTTTT | CASSSRERFGDNGELFF
many | TRBJ1-1 | . | TRBV27 | TGTGCCAGCAGACGAGGGGGGAACACTGAAGCTTTCTTT | CASRRGGNTEAFF
many | TRBJ1-2 | . | TRBV5-5 | TGTGCCAGCAGCTTGGACCTCAGGGATAACTATGGCTACACCTTC | CASSLDLRDNYGYTF